This TCR beta chain was observed in a study of kidney transplant recipient with SARS-CoV-2 infection (dated by TCRdb to about 2021). Per the publication, the time point label means: pre-pandemic baseline sample and day 111 after first positive SARS-CoV-2 test. This clonotype was counted many times. Its antigen target is currently unknown. No base quality information exists; no much larger clone differs at one position. TCRdb shows the sequencer as Illumina MiSeq. The peripheral T cell repertoire was profiled for human TCRbeta genes. Per the original workflow: Differential clonotype abundance was tested with beta-binomial modelling to account for variability over time. Clonotypes that had expanded were screened against the ImmuneCODE reference database of SARS-CoV-2-associated TCRs and mapped onto regions of the viral genome. Further repertoire analyses covered TRBV gene usage, CDR3 length, CDR3 amino acid overlap between time points, clonotype abundance distributions and Jaccard similarity. The raw public reads went through TCRdb reprocessing: fastp at Q25, MiXCR clone calling, in-frame beta chains kept. For every CDR3 protein sequence, its rows merge into one entry that carries the most common genes and DNA. The V and J calls come from TCRdb's annotation, not from the publication. This sample is represented by roughly 250,000 distinct CDR3 sequences; more than 25% of them were singletons. The top ten clonotypes cover around 7.8% of the sample.

This specimen consisted of a blood sample, obtained at baseline and on day 111 from a kidney transplant recipient. This sequence was found in a male patient younger than 45 who had COVID-19 and was a kidney transplant recipient. Some T cells may have been brought in with the graft after a transplant.

The bases read TGTGCCAGCAGTTTACTCTCAGCTGGGGCCAACGTCCTGACTTTC. Translated, it reads CASSLLSAGANVLTF. This chain joins TRBV27 to TRBJ2-6; no D gene can be assigned with confidence. V gives up 2 bases and J gives up 2 bases, and the segment between their germline ends measures 7 bases. The CDR3 goes from the cysteine to the phenylalanine over 15 residues. Only the CDR3 part of the read is kept: 45 bases, read in frame from the first base. The germline V gene (reference sequence) specifies MNHEY as CDR1 and SMNVEV as CDR2.